This note documents a single T cell receptor (beta chain) sequence. The antigen is undetermined. V was shortened by 5 bases and J by 4 bases, with 9 bases between the two germline ends. The CDR3 is 13 residues long. Looked up from germline, CDR1 is ENHRY and CDR2 is SYGVKD. CD45RO-negative, CCR7-positively selected cells formed the naive CD8 fraction, excluding terminally differentiated effector memory CD45RA+ cells. Healthy HIV-negative adults with no recent acute infections or vaccinations were recruited as donors. This record belongs to a study of shared clonotypes between healthy human individuals. Study details: Serving as donors were two women and three men, whose ages spanned 18 to 49. Study-level points and caveats: How much donors shared clonotypes was expected to be affected by sequencing depth. Compared with clonotypes that all four donors shared, non-shared clonotypes had lower generation probabilities.

Clones were read by immunoSEQ multiplex PCR, and TCRdb kept only the in-frame ones, dropping some. The sample lists 550,000 to 750,000 clones, 92% occurring once. The sample comprised naive CD8+ T cells sorted from blood. This receptor was obtained from a man aged 25-40 years in good health. V and J are TRBV10-3 and TRBJ1-3; D is possibly TRBD1 (6 bases). CDR3 in amino acids: CAISSGTGNTIYF. The CDR3 DNA reads TGTGCCATCAGTTCCGGGACAGGAAACACCATATATTTT.